These T cell receptor beta chains were read from a single sample in a study of blood T cell repertoires in COVID-19. Profiled with immunoSEQ multiplex PCR; TCRdb holds only in-frame clones, not every one. The sample records fewer than 350,000 clones, approximately 91% being singletons. Sequencing was carried out using PBMCs or T cells enriched from blood (not recorded which). The receptors were sampled from a woman between 40 and 55 years old who had recovered from COVID-19. The conserved cysteine and the conserved F or W are not part of the CDR3 here.

length: 13; V: TRBV9; CDR3: ASSISGGAAETQY
length: 14; V: TRBV7-2; CDR3: ASSQRLAGGPGSEY
length: 13; V: TRBV30; CDR3: AWSVIKLANGEQY
length: 12; V: TRBV11-3; CDR3: ASRVGRNTDTQY
length: 12; V: TRBV6-2/TRBV6-3; CDR3: ASSRALAVNEQF
length: 14; V: TRBV5-1; CDR3: ASRALTSGIAETQY
length: 14; V: TRBV5-4; CDR3: ASSPRAGGARETQY
length: 13; V: TRBV21-1; CDR3: ASSKRTGVQETQY
length: 12; V: TRBV5-4; CDR3: ASSSKDRHDEQF
length: 16; V: TRBV7-2; CDR3: ASGRREFPGPSTDTQY
length: 14; V: TRBV7-3; CDR3: ASSLGTRRDWDEQF
length: 12; V: TRBV7-6; CDR3: ASSIKGQVYGYT
length: 13; V: TRBV29-1; CDR3: SVEGLGQGAGEQY
length: 11; V: TRBV7-3; CDR3: ASSLIGADTQY
length: 13; V: TRBV7-3; CDR3: ASSLGSRGVETQY
length: 17; V: TRBV21-1; CDR3: ASSKIRDRAPYSNQPQH
length: 13; V: TRBV5-4; CDR3: ASSLGDGYYNEQF
length: 14; V: TRBV7-9; CDR3: ASSHPDRDPPPGMY
length: 14; V: TRBV4-3; CDR3: ASTSGGGAFDTEAF
length: 12; V: TRBV5-1; CDR3: ASSLGLQGHEQF
length: 11; V: TRBV5-1; CDR3: ASSLSGITEAF
length: 11; V: TRBV19; CDR3: ASSPGQQETQY
length: 10; V: TRBV5-5; CDR3: ASTVGSYEQY
length: 14; V: TRBV5-6; CDR3: ASSLAGSPVQETQY
length: 13; V: TRBV9; CDR3: ASSVDPGGTYEQY
length: 13; V: TRBV15; CDR3: ATSRDRRSKTEAF
length: 13; V: TRBV7-6; CDR3: ASSLGTPNTGELF
length: 13; V: TRBV15; CDR3: ATSNRGRIGNTIY
length: 15; V: TRBV7-8; CDR3: ASSLVRAGADTGELF
length: 16; V: TRBV5-1; CDR3: ASSLIPGTNLPSTEAF
length: 13; V: TRBV7-9; CDR3: ASSLPTGSNYGYT
length: 15; V: TRBV4-3; CDR3: ASSQDAREGPTDTQY
length: 13; V: TRBV24-1; CDR3: ATSDLGVAIDEQF
length: 12; V: TRBV11-1; CDR3: ASSPGTSWNEQF